Listed below are T cell receptor beta chains from one sample, sequenced in a study of blood T cells in healthy people across ages. Using its own MiXCR run on the 5' RACE reads, TCRdb lists one record per CDR3 protein. The table shows roughly 500,000 distinct CDR3 sequences, with 25% to 30% occurring only once. Specimen: blood. These receptors all come from a woman in her 70s in good health. The CDR3 runs from the conserved cysteine through the conserved F or W. Each record gives: clone size, J gene, V gene, D gene, CDR3 DNA, CDR3 protein. A D gene is named only where the DNA matches it firmly. Clone size is shown for a subset of rows, as once, few, many or a class of expanded clone.

>NA|TRBJ2-4|TRBV12-3/TRBV12-4|TRBD2
TGTGCCAGCAGCCTAGCGGACGGGAAAAACATTCAGTACTTC
CASSLADGKNIQYF
>NA|TRBJ2-1|TRBV4-2|NA
TGTGCCAGCAGCCAAGATCTATTTCTTCGGGAGCAGTTCTTC
CASSQDLFLREQFF
>few|TRBJ2-5|TRBV5-1|NA
TGCGCCAGCACAGACGGCGGGGTACAGACCCAGTACTTC
CASTDGGVQTQYF
>NA|TRBJ2-5|TRBV6-5|NA
TGTGCCAGCAGTTACCGGATCGAGACAGGATACGAGACCCAGTACTTC
CASSYRIETGYETQYF
>few|TRBJ2-1|TRBV20-1|TRBD1
TGCAGTGCCAAAAGGACAGGGGCTGACAATGAGCAGTTCTTC
CSAKRTGADNEQFF
>NA|TRBJ1-1|TRBV10-3|NA
TGTGCCATCAGTGAGTCGACGGGTAGAGCCACTGAAGCTTTCTTT
CAISESTGRATEAFF
>NA|TRBJ2-6|TRBV6-5|NA
TGTGCCAGCCGCTCCGAAGCGTCTGGGGCCAACGTCCCGACTTTC
CASRSEASGANVPTF
>NA|TRBJ2-7|TRBV20-1|NA
TGCAGTGCTCCACTCGGAGCCTCCTACGAGCAGTACTTC
CSAPLGASYEQYF
>NA|TRBJ1-2|TRBV7-9|NA
TGTGCCAGCAGCCAAGAAGACTATGGCTACACCTTC
CASSQEDYGYTF
>few|TRBJ2-3|TRBV28|NA
TGTGCCAGCGAGAAGGGGAACACAGATACGCAGTATTTT
CASEKGNTDTQYF
>few|TRBJ1-6|TRBV12-3/TRBV12-4|TRBD1
TGTGCCAGCAGCCGCGGGGACAGCAAGCATTCACCCCTCCACTTT
CASSRGDSKHSPLHF
>NA|TRBJ1-6|TRBV4-1|NA
TGCGCCAGCAGCCAAGATCGAGTGCAGGGATCACCCCTCCACTTT
CASSQDRVQGSPLHF
>few|TRBJ2-5|TRBV9|NA
TGTGCCAGCAGCCCCAACGGCGGGCCCGTGTACCAAGAGACCCAGTACTTC
CASSPNGGPVYQETQYF
>NA|TRBJ2-7|TRBV7-2|NA
TGTGCCAGCAGCTCCGACCCTCGTGCGGCCGAGCAGTACTTC
CASSSDPRAAEQYF
>NA|TRBJ2-1|TRBV20-1|NA
TGCAGTGCAGTCGTCACGGGGGCATACAATGAGCAGTTCTTC
CSAVVTGAYNEQFF
>few|TRBJ2-7|TRBV12-3/TRBV12-4|NA
TGTGCCAGCAGTTTAGGGAGGGGCATGGGGTACGAGCAGTACTTC
CASSLGRGMGYEQYF
>NA|TRBJ1-5|TRBV7-2|NA
TGTGCCAGCAGCGCCACTGGAGGGAGCTATAGCAATCAGCCCCAGCATTTT
CASSATGGSYSNQPQHF
>NA|TRBJ2-1|TRBV7-3|NA
TGTGCCAGCAGCCCCGGGACGGTGGGTTACAATGAGCAGTTCTTC
CASSPGTVGYNEQFF
>NA|TRBJ2-7|TRBV20-1|NA
TGCAGTGCTAGTTCCCTGGCTAGCCGCGAGCAGTACTTC
CSASSLASREQYF
>few|TRBJ2-7|TRBV2|TRBD2
TGTGCCAGCAGTTATCTAGCGGGGGCGGGAGAGCAGGACTTC
CASSYLAGAGEQDF
>once|TRBJ1-6|TRBV9|NA
TGTGCCAGCAGTGGACTTGGGGGAAGCAATTCACCCCTCCACTTT
CASSGLGGSNSPLHF
>NA|TRBJ2-1|TRBV20-1|NA
TGCAGTGCTACATTATCCGGCCCCCAAGGGCAGTTCTTC
CSATLSGPQGQFF
>NA|TRBJ2-3|TRBV20-1|NA
TGCAGTGCTAGAGATCAGGGAGCAGAAGGAACAACGCAGTATTTT
CSARDQGAEGTTQYF
>NA|TRBJ1-4|TRBV28|NA
TGTGCCAGCAGTTTAAGCCTCTATAATGAAAAACTGTTTTTT
CASSLSLYNEKLFF
>NA|TRBJ2-2|TRBV5-1|TRBD1
TGCGCCAGCAGCTTACCCGGGACAGGGGGCACCGGGGAGCTGTTTTTT
CASSLPGTGGTGELFF
>few|TRBJ2-4|TRBV7-2|NA
TGTGCCAGCAGCCTAAGGGGAACCATACAGCTAGGGACCGAAAACATTCAGTACTTC
CASSLRGTIQLGTENIQYF
>NA|TRBJ2-7|TRBV2|TRBD1
TGTGCCAGCAGTGCTGAAGGGACAGGGGTAGAGCAGTACTTC
CASSAEGTGVEQYF
>NA|TRBJ2-7|TRBV4-1|NA
TGCGCCAGCAGCGGTAATGGCGAGCAGTACTTC
CASSGNGEQYF
>once|TRBJ2-1|TRBV29-1|TRBD2
TGCAGCGTTGTACTAGCGGGGGGGCATTGGCGGTTCTTC
CSVVLAGGHWRFF
>NA|TRBJ2-1|TRBV25-1|TRBD2
TGTGCCAGCAGTAGACTAGCGGGGATTTACGATGAGCAGTTCTTC
CASSRLAGIYDEQFF
>NA|TRBJ1-2|TRBV2|NA
TGTGCCAGCAATGGACAGCCAAAGGGGTATGGCTACACCTTC
CASNGQPKGYGYTF
>NA|TRBJ2-5|TRBV10-3|NA
TGTGCCATCAGTTCGTTGGGGGAGACCCAGTACTTC
CAISSLGETQYF
>NA|TRBJ2-1|TRBV5-1|NA
TGCGCCAGCAGCTCGCAGACAGGAGGGAATGAGCAGTTCTTC
CASSSQTGGNEQFF
>few|TRBJ2-7|TRBV7-2|NA
TGTGCCAGCAGGCGGACCTACGAGCAGTACTTC
CASRRTYEQYF
>few|TRBJ1-2|TRBV11-2|TRBD1
TGTGCCAGCAGCTTAACAGGGGCAGGGGGCGCATCTGGCTACACCTTC
CASSLTGAGGASGYTF
>NA|TRBJ2-3|TRBV12-3/TRBV12-4|NA
TGTGCCAGCAGTTTAAGGACTGCCCGAAGTACAGATACGCAGTATTTT
CASSLRTARSTDTQYF
>few|TRBJ1-4|TRBV7-9|NA
TGTGCCAGCAGCCCAGATTCAGATCTTAATGAAAAACTGTTTTTT
CASSPDSDLNEKLFF
>NA|TRBJ1-2|TRBV30|TRBD1
TGTGCCTGGACCTTATCGGACAGGGTCAACTATGGCTACACCTTC
CAWTLSDRVNYGYTF
>few|TRBJ2-1|TRBV7-3|NA
TGTGCCAGCAGCTTACTCGGGGAGAATGAGCAGTTCTTC
CASSLLGENEQFF
>few|TRBJ1-1|TRBV6-6|NA
TGTGCCAGCAGTTATCTGAACACTGAAGCTTTCTTT
CASSYLNTEAFF
>NA|TRBJ2-1|TRBV5-1|TRBD1
TGCGCCAGCAGCTTGGGGGGGACAGGGCTAAATGAGCAGTTCTTC
CASSLGGTGLNEQFF
>NA|TRBJ2-7|TRBV12-3/TRBV12-4|NA
TGTGCCAGCACACGGACCCCTCCCGAGCAGTACTTC
CASTRTPPEQYF
>few|TRBJ2-3|TRBV6-2/TRBV6-3|TRBD2
TGTGCCAGCAGTCTCCGGACTAGCGGGAGCACAGATACGCAGTATTTT
CASSLRTSGSTDTQYF
>few|TRBJ2-5|TRBV5-1|NA
TGCGCCAGCAGCTTGGGGAACGGTCAAGAGACCCAGTACTTC
CASSLGNGQETQYF
>NA|TRBJ2-7|TRBV27|NA
TGTGCCAGCAGTCCACATGGGAGCTCCTACGAGCAGTACTTC
CASSPHGSSYEQYF
>few|TRBJ2-3|TRBV27|NA
TGTGCCAGCACCCCCTTCTGGAGGGCCGGGGATACGCAGTATTTT
CASTPFWRAGDTQYF
>NA|TRBJ2-1|TRBV6-2/TRBV6-3|TRBD2
TGTGCCAGCAGTTATCGGCGGGGGGGCGGCGATGAGCAGTTCTTC
CASSYRRGGGDEQFF
>NA|TRBJ2-3|TRBV27|NA
TGTGCCAGCGGGCGGTCTGGGTGGGATACGCAGTATTTT
CASGRSGWDTQYF
>NA|TRBJ1-5|TRBV21-1|NA
TGTGCCAGCATAACTGCGGACAGGGTCAATCAGCCCCAGCATTTT
CASITADRVNQPQHF
>NA|TRBJ1-1|TRBV4-3|TRBD1
TGCGCCAGCAGCACCCGGACAGGGGGCACTGAAGCTTTCTTT
CASSTRTGGTEAFF